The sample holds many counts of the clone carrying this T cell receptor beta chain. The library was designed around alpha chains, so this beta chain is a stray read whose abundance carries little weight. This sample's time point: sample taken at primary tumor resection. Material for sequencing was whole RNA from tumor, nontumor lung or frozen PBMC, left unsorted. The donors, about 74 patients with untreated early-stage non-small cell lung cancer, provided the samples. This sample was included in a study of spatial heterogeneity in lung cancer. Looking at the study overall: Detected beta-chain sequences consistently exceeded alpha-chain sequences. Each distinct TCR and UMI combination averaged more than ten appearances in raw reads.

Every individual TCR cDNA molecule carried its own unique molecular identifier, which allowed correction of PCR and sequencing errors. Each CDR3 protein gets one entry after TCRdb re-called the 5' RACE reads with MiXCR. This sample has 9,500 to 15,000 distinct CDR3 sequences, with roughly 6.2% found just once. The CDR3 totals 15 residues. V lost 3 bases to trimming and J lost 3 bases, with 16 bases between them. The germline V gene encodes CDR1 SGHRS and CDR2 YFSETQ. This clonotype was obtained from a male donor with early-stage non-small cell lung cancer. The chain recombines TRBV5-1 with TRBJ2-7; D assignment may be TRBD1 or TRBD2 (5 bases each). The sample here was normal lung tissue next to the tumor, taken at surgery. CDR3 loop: CASSSGALRDYEQYF. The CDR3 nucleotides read TGCGCCAGCAGCTCCGGGGCCCTCCGAGACTACGAGCAGTACTTC.